This entry lists 20 T cell receptor beta chains sequenced from one sample in a study of shared clonotypes between healthy human individuals. The assay was immunoSEQ multiplex PCR, and TCRdb's table has in-frame clones only and misses some. Of 450,000 to 500,000 clones listed, roughly 80% are singletons. Sample: PBMCs. These receptors were obtained from a woman in her thirties or forties in good health. Some clones in this sample may be carry-over from other donors' samples.

As regards this clone: This sequence may be a read error, since a much larger clone differs from it by one base. The rearrangement joins TRBV9 to TRBJ2-7; the D is unclear. Germline assignment: CDR1 SGDLS and CDR2 YYNGEE. V gave up 3 bases and J gave up 5 bases, with 12 bases separating them. The CDR3 loop spans 13 amino acids. The CDR3 loop reads CASSANIRDEQYF. The CDR3 nucleotides read TGTGCCAGCAGCGCAAACATTAGGGACGAGCAGTACTTC. The full variable domain, its missing parts supplied by reference TRBV9 and TRBJ2-7, is DSGVTQTPKHLITATGQRVTLRCSPRSGDLSVYWYQQSLDQGLQFLIQYYNGEERAKGNILERFSAQQFPDLHSELNLSSLELGDSALYFCASSANIRDEQYFGPGTRLTVT.

The chain links TRBV12-5 to TRBJ1-1; D remains unclear. CDR3 size: 12 residues. Germline-derived CDR1 and CDR2 are LGHNT and FRNRAP. V dropped 3 bases and J dropped 1 base, with 3 bases sitting between them. CDR3 amino acids: CASGFGNTEAFF. The DNA of the CDR3 is TGTGCTAGTGGTTTTGGGAACACTGAAGCTTTCTTT.

At least ten counts were recorded for this clone. The chain couples TRBV28 to TRBJ2-7, with D possibly matching TRBD2 (7 bases). The CDR3 covers 14 residues. The V and J ends lost 8 bases and 0 bases respectively, with 14 bases between them. Germline CDR1 reads MDHEN; CDR2 reads SYDVKM. The CDR3 spells CASGGATNSYEQYF. CDR3 in DNA: TGTGCCAGCGGGGGGGCAACGAACTCCTACGAGCAGTACTTC.

The chain joins TRBV27 to TRBJ2-5, with 14 bases identical to TRBD2. Germline CDR1 MNHEY, CDR2 SMNVEV (reference sequence). V was pared by 6 bases and J by 5 bases, with 5 bases of the junction left unmatched. CDR3 length: 15 amino acids. CDR3 in DNA: TGTGCCAGCAGCCGACTAGCGGGAGGGCGGGAGACCCAGTACTTC. This sequence encodes CASSRLAGGRETQYF.

CDR3 sequence reads: CASSQDRGPEAFF. DNA for the CDR3: TGCGCCAGCAGCCAAGATCGGGGTCCTGAAGCTTTCTTT. The chain links TRBV4-1 to TRBJ1-1; no reliable D call. V gave up 0 bases and J gave up 6 bases, with 8 bases separating them. Germline V gene data show CDR1 as MGHRA and CDR2 as YSYEKL. This CDR3 has 13 residues.

This chain connects TRBV30 to TRBJ1-6; D not resolved. Deletions cut 1 base from V and 7 bases from J, with 11 bases between. Per the germline V gene, CDR1 is GTSNPN and CDR2 is SVGIG (reference sequence). The CDR3 consists of 14 residues. For the CDR3, the DNA is TGTGCCTGGAGTGCGGCACTATGGAATTCACCCCTCCACTTT. As protein: CAWSAALWNSPLHF.

The V gene is TRBV6-6, the J gene TRBJ1-6, with 9 positions matching TRBD1. Germline CDR1 and CDR2: MNHNY and SVGAGI (reference sequence). CDR3 length: 15 residues. Trimming removed 5 bases from V and 6 bases from J; junction bases left unmatched: 5. The CDR3 sequence: CASSPTGGRNSPLHF. For the CDR3, the DNA is TGTGCCAGCAGTCCAACAGGGGGCCGTAATTCACCCCTCCACTTT.

A single count supports this clone. This chain joins TRBV7-3 and TRBJ2-7; D unresolved. The germline V gene encodes CDR1 SGHTA and CDR2 FQGTGA. The CDR3 consists of 14 residues. Trimming took off 1 base at V and 2 bases at J, with 9 bases between the two ends. Written as DNA, the CDR3 is TGTGCCAGCAGCTTAAGCCCAGCCCCCTACGAGCAGTACTTC. This sequence encodes CASSLSPAPYEQYF. The variable domain in full, with the rest retrieved from reference TRBV7-3 and TRBJ2-7, is GAGVSQTPSNKVTEKGKYVELRCDPISGHTALYWYRQSLGQGPEFLIYFQGTGAADDSGLPNDRFFAVRPEGSVSTLKIQRTERGDSAVYLCASSLSPAPYEQYFGPGTRLTVT.

This sequence joins TRBV4-1 and TRBJ2-3; TRBD1 agrees at 7 bases. Germline V lookup: CDR1 MGHRA, CDR2 YSYEKL. This CDR3 has 13 residues. The V segment lost 4 bases and the J segment 6 bases; nucleotides outside the gene matches: 4. The CDR3: CASSPTGVDTQYF. CDR3 DNA sequence: TGCGCCAGCAGCCCCACAGGGGTGGATACGCAGTATTTT.

As regards this clone: It may be a read error: a sequence one base away is much more abundant. The chain joins TRBV4-3 to TRBJ1-2, with D uncertain. Germline V gene data show CDR1 as LGHNA and CDR2 as YSLEER. The CDR3 has 14 amino acids. Trimming left V 0 bases short and J 9 bases short, with 14 bases between. This CDR3 reads CASSQDRSNCSYTF. The CDR3 region has the DNA TGCGCCAGCAGCCAAGACAGGAGTAACTGTAGCTACACCTTC.

The chain recombines TRBV10-3 with TRBJ2-7; 7 bases fit TRBD1. CDR1 is ENHRY, CDR2 SYGVKD, per germline. V lost 4 bases and J lost 6; bases outside the gene matches: 9. This CDR3 spans 14 amino acids. As DNA, the CDR3 is TGTGCCATCAGTGGACAGGGTGTAATGGGCGAGCAGTACTTC. Its protein product is CAISGQGVMGEQYF.

V and J are TRBV6-5 and TRBJ2-5, with 11 bases matching TRBD2. This CDR3 has 15 residues. The J segment lost 6 bases and the V segment lost 4 bases, leaving 7 bases of the junction unmatched. Germline-derived CDR1 and CDR2 are MNHEY and SVGAGI. CDR3 bases: TGTGCCAGCAGTTTTAGCGGGAGGGCCGGGAAGACCCAGTACTTC. Its translation is CASSFSGRAGKTQYF.

In its sample, this clone was seen a few times. J is TRBJ2-7 and V is TRBV5-4; D ambiguous. V was clipped by 4 bases and J by 4 bases, with 9 bases between them. The CDR3 has 12 residues. Germline assignment: CDR1 SGHNT and CDR2 YYREEE (reference sequence). The CDR3 loop is CASSPNPYEQYF. The CDR3 region has the DNA TGTGCCAGCAGCCCAAATCCATACGAGCAGTACTTC.

V gene TRBV7-9 combines with J gene TRBJ2-7; no firm D call. The CDR3 consists of 15 residues. V dropped 7 bases and J dropped 0 bases, with 16 bases sitting between them. The germline CDR1 and CDR2 sequences are SEHNR and FQNEAQ (reference sequence). The DNA of the CDR3 is TGTGCCAGCACCCCCAGGTCAGGCAGCTCCTACGAGCAGTACTTC. This translates into CASTPRSGSSYEQYF. Drawing the rest from reference TRBV7-9 and TRBJ2-7, the complete variable domain is DTGVSQNPRHKITKRGQNVTFRCDPISEHNRLYWYRQTLGQGPEFLTYFQNEAQLEKSRLLSDRFSAERPKGSFSTLEIQRTEQGDSAMYLCASTPRSGSSYEQYFGPGTRLTVT.

The chain is built from TRBV14 and TRBJ2-4; perhaps TRBD2 as D (6 bases). This CDR3 spans 16 amino acids. Trimming removed 2 bases at V and 2 bases at J, with 13 bases between. Germline V CDR1 and CDR2: SGHDN, FVKESK. CDR3 nucleotide sequence: TGTGCCAGCAGCCAAAGGGACTTACATACCAAAAACATTCAGTACTTC. It specifies CASSQRDLHTKNIQYF.

J is TRBJ1-1 and V is TRBV19; D is unclear. In germline, CDR1 is LNHDA, CDR2 SQIVND (reference sequence). Deletions cut 4 bases from V and 4 bases from J, with 10 bases between. This CDR3 contains 13 residues. CDR3: CASSTSLSTEAFF. In DNA form, the CDR3 reads TGTGCCAGTAGTACATCCTTAAGCACTGAAGCTTTCTTT.

The V gene is TRBV11-2, the J gene TRBJ2-1, with D perhaps given as TRBD1 or TRBD2 (5 bases each). Trimming took off 1 base at V and 5 bases at J, with 12 bases between the two ends. This CDR3 spans 15 amino acids. The germline V gene has CDR1 SGHAT and CDR2 FQNNGV. CDR3 in amino acids: CASSLVGAGDNEQFF. The CDR3 bases are TGTGCCAGCAGCTTAGTCGGGGCTGGGGACAATGAGCAGTTCTTC. The whole variable domain, filled in from reference TRBV11-2 and TRBJ2-1, reads EAGVAQSPRYKIIEKRQSVAFWCNPISGHATLYWYQQILGQGPKLLIQFQNNGVVDDSQLPKDRFSAERLKGVDSTLKIQPAKLEDSAVYLCASSLVGAGDNEQFFGPGTRLTVL.

The V call is TRBV2, the J call TRBJ1-1, with D tentatively TRBD1 (6 bases). Germline CDR1 SNHLY, CDR2 FYNNEI. This CDR3 spans 14 amino acids. V was clipped by 7 bases and J by 4 bases, with 16 bases between them. This CDR3 is CASTSQGGGTEAFF. The CDR3 region has the DNA TGTGCCAGCACCTCACAGGGAGGCGGCACTGAAGCTTTCTTT. Variable domain in full (rest from reference TRBV2 and TRBJ1-1): EPEVTQTPSHQVTQMGQEVILRCVPISNHLYFYWYRQILGQKVEFLVSFYNNEISEKSEIFDDQFSVERPDGSNFTLKIRSTKLEDSAMYFCASTSQGGGTEAFFGQGTRLTVV.

The V call is TRBV7-6, the J call TRBJ1-2, with D unclear. Per germline, CDR1 SGHVS and CDR2 FNYEAQ. The CDR3 length is 14 residues. Trimming removed 5 bases from V and 4 bases from J, with 14 bases in between. The CDR3 region is CASSPLTGSYGYTF. DNA of the CDR3: TGTGCCAGCAGCCCCCTGACCGGCAGCTATGGCTACACCTTC.

The rearrangement joins TRBV4-1 to TRBJ2-1; 7 nucleotides align to TRBD2. V lost 1 base to trimming and J lost 9 bases; unmatched junction nucleotides: 3. Germline assignment: CDR1 MGHRA and CDR2 YSYEKL. The CDR3 extends over 13 amino acids. CDR3 sequence reads: CASSQAGGGEQFF. Written as DNA, the CDR3 is TGCGCCAGCAGCCAAGCTGGGGGGGGTGAGCAGTTCTTC.